This T cell receptor beta chain originates from a study of cytotoxic CD8 clonotypes in ibrutinib-treated CLL. V trimming: 4 bases; J trimming: 3 bases; junction bases outside the gene matches: 12. This CDR3 is 17 amino acids long. Germline CDR1 reads MDHEN; CDR2 reads SYDVKM. Assay: immunoSEQ multiplex PCR; the TCRdb copy retains only in-frame clones and omits some. The profile shows around 60,000 clones, approximately 57% of them singletons. This sequence originates from a human donor with chronic lymphocytic leukemia. This chain links TRBV28 with TRBJ2-5; TRBD1 agrees at 9 bases. The material was PBMCs, obtained after 12 months of ibrutinib treatment. In DNA form, the CDR3 reads TGTGCCAGCAGTTACCCCACTGACAGGACAGGGGAAGAGACCCAGTACTTC. Its translation: CASSYPTDRTGEETQYF.